A selection of T cell receptor beta chains follows, all from one sample in a study of shared clonotypes between healthy human individuals. The method was immunoSEQ multiplex PCR; TCRdb's version includes in-frame clones alone and lacks a portion of them. Among approximately 2,000,000 clones, 85% to 95% were seen once, and the ten largest hold around 0.38%. The sequenced sample consisted of naive CD4+ T cells from PBMCs. These receptors were collected from a man aged 18-30 years in good health. Some clones in this sample may be carry-over from other donors' samples. The CDR3 runs from the conserved cysteine through the conserved F or W. The order of the fields is clone size, V gene, J gene, D gene, CDR3 DNA, CDR3 protein. D genes are given only for firm matches. Size is omitted from some rows. Given values are once, few, many or a class for expanded clones.

clone_size: NA
v_call: TRBV18
j_call: TRBJ2-7
d_call: TRBD1
cdr3_nt: TGTGCCAGCGGACAGGGGTCCTTCCGGGAGCAGTACTTC
cdr3_aa: CASGQGSFREQYF

clone_size: once
v_call: TRBV19
j_call: TRBJ2-3
d_call: TRBD2
cdr3_nt: TGTGCCAGTAGTGAAGGGACTAGCGGCACAGATACGCAGTATTTT
cdr3_aa: CASSEGTSGTDTQYF

clone_size: NA
v_call: TRBV5-4
j_call: TRBJ2-5
d_call: NA
cdr3_nt: TGTGCCAGCAGTCACTTCGGTAGCGAGTCGGAGACCCAGTACTTC
cdr3_aa: CASSHFGSESETQYF

clone_size: NA
v_call: TRBV27
j_call: TRBJ2-2
d_call: NA
cdr3_nt: TGTGCCAGCAAACTACAGGGTTGGACCGGGGAGCTGTTTTTT
cdr3_aa: CASKLQGWTGELFF

clone_size: NA
v_call: TRBV7-9
j_call: TRBJ1-1
d_call: TRBD1
cdr3_nt: TGTGCCAGCAGCTTCGGACAGGGTGACACTGAAGCTTTCTTT
cdr3_aa: CASSFGQGDTEAFF

clone_size: NA
v_call: TRBV2
j_call: TRBJ2-4
d_call: NA
cdr3_nt: TGTGCCAGCAAAGTTGAGGGAGGGGGGAACATTCAGTACTTC
cdr3_aa: CASKVEGGGNIQYF

clone_size: NA
v_call: TRBV30
j_call: TRBJ1-1
d_call: NA
cdr3_nt: TGTGCCTGGAGTGTATTGTTGAACACTGAAGCTTTCTTT
cdr3_aa: CAWSVLLNTEAFF

clone_size: NA
v_call: TRBV15
j_call: TRBJ2-2
d_call: TRBD1
cdr3_nt: TGTGCCACCAGCAGAGGCGGGACAGGGGGCTCCGGGGAGCTGTTTTTT
cdr3_aa: CATSRGGTGGSGELFF

clone_size: NA
v_call: TRBV25-1
j_call: TRBJ1-1
d_call: NA
cdr3_nt: TGTGCCAGCAGTGAAAGTCGGCAGGGAGACACTGAAGCTTTCTTT
cdr3_aa: CASSESRQGDTEAFF

clone_size: NA
v_call: TRBV2
j_call: TRBJ2-3
d_call: NA
cdr3_nt: TGTGCCAGCAGCCTACGGACTGGACGCACAGATACGCAGTATTTT
cdr3_aa: CASSLRTGRTDTQYF

clone_size: once
v_call: TRBV18
j_call: TRBJ2-5
d_call: NA
cdr3_nt: TGTGCCAGCTCTGGAGGACACGTGGAGACCCAGTACTTC
cdr3_aa: CASSGGHVETQYF

clone_size: NA
v_call: TRBV29-1
j_call: TRBJ1-3
d_call: TRBD1
cdr3_nt: TGCAGCGTTGGAGGACAGGGTCCAAACACCATATATTTT
cdr3_aa: CSVGGQGPNTIYF

clone_size: NA
v_call: TRBV28
j_call: TRBJ1-2
d_call: NA
cdr3_nt: TGTGCCAGCAGCCTCACCCAATATTATGGCTACACCTTC
cdr3_aa: CASSLTQYYGYTF

clone_size: NA
v_call: TRBV7-9
j_call: TRBJ1-4
d_call: TRBD1
cdr3_nt: TGTGCCAGCAGTTATACCCAGGGGGCGGATGAAAAACTGTTTTTT
cdr3_aa: CASSYTQGADEKLFF

clone_size: NA
v_call: TRBV9
j_call: TRBJ1-1
d_call: NA
cdr3_nt: TGTGCCAGCAGCGTTAGTCAGATGAACACTGAAGCTTTCTTT
cdr3_aa: CASSVSQMNTEAFF

clone_size: NA
v_call: TRBV7-8
j_call: TRBJ1-2
d_call: NA
cdr3_nt: TGTGCCAGCAGCTCACGAGGGTCGGGGGATTATGGCTACACCTTC
cdr3_aa: CASSSRGSGDYGYTF

clone_size: NA
v_call: TRBV5-1
j_call: TRBJ2-7
d_call: TRBD1
cdr3_nt: TGCGCCAGCAGCGACGACGGGACAGCCTGGGAGCAGTACTTC
cdr3_aa: CASSDDGTAWEQYF

clone_size: once
v_call: TRBV7-8
j_call: TRBJ1-2
d_call: NA
cdr3_nt: TGTGCCAGCAGCTTACTCGACAATAACTATGGCTACACCTTC
cdr3_aa: CASSLLDNNYGYTF

clone_size: once
v_call: TRBV7-3
j_call: TRBJ2-3
d_call: TRBD2
cdr3_nt: TGTGCCAGCAGCCCTCAAGGGCGTCTAGCGGGAGTGGATACGCAGTATTTT
cdr3_aa: CASSPQGRLAGVDTQYF

clone_size: NA
v_call: TRBV5-6
j_call: TRBJ2-7
d_call: TRBD1
cdr3_nt: TGTGCCAGCAGCTTGGGACAGGGCGTCGAGCAGTACTTC
cdr3_aa: CASSLGQGVEQYF

clone_size: few
v_call: TRBV10-3
j_call: TRBJ1-2
d_call: NA
cdr3_nt: TGTGCCATCAGTGAAGGGGTCCCTGGCTACACCTTC
cdr3_aa: CAISEGVPGYTF

clone_size: NA
v_call: TRBV7-2
j_call: TRBJ1-3
d_call: TRBD1
cdr3_nt: TGTGCCAGCAGCTTAGGACAGGGGGGAAACACCATATATTTT
cdr3_aa: CASSLGQGGNTIYF

clone_size: NA
v_call: TRBV2
j_call: TRBJ1-2
d_call: NA
cdr3_nt: TGTGCCAGCAGTGGGCGGGGGGGAGGAGGCTACACCTTC
cdr3_aa: CASSGRGGGGYTF

clone_size: NA
v_call: TRBV2
j_call: TRBJ1-1
d_call: NA
cdr3_nt: TGTGCCAGCAGTAGCTGGACAGCTAACACTGAAGCTTTCTTT
cdr3_aa: CASSSWTANTEAFF

clone_size: NA
v_call: TRBV11-2
j_call: TRBJ2-7
d_call: NA
cdr3_nt: TGTGCCAGCAGCCTCCGTGAGTACGAGCAGTACTTC
cdr3_aa: CASSLREYEQYF

clone_size: once
v_call: TRBV5-1
j_call: TRBJ1-2
d_call: NA
cdr3_nt: TGCGCCAGCAGCTTTCCGGAACCAGCCAACGGCTACACCTTC
cdr3_aa: CASSFPEPANGYTF

clone_size: NA
v_call: TRBV28
j_call: TRBJ1-2
d_call: NA
cdr3_nt: TGTGCCAGCAGTCCCCTGGGGGGGGGCCTCGAATTTAGAACGGATGACTACACCTTC
cdr3_aa: CASSPLGGGLEFRTDDYTF

clone_size: once
v_call: TRBV6-1
j_call: TRBJ1-2
d_call: NA
cdr3_nt: TGTGCCAGCAGTGAAGTCGGGGCCGTCTATGGCTACACCTTC
cdr3_aa: CASSEVGAVYGYTF

clone_size: NA
v_call: TRBV7-9
j_call: TRBJ1-3
d_call: NA
cdr3_nt: TGTGCCAGCAGCCGACAGTCGGCTGGAAACACCATATATTTT
cdr3_aa: CASSRQSAGNTIYF

clone_size: NA
v_call: TRBV7-9
j_call: TRBJ2-4
d_call: NA
cdr3_nt: TGTGCCAGCAGCCCGAGTGGGGCCGGCAAAAACATTCAGTACTTC
cdr3_aa: CASSPSGAGKNIQYF

clone_size: NA
v_call: TRBV6-1
j_call: TRBJ2-7
d_call: TRBD2
cdr3_nt: TGTGCCAGCAGTTCACGGACTAGCGGGAGAACAGAGCAGTACTTC
cdr3_aa: CASSSRTSGRTEQYF

clone_size: NA
v_call: TRBV30
j_call: TRBJ1-5
d_call: NA
cdr3_nt: TGTGCCTGGGGCGCCAGGGCGAATCAGCCCCAGCATTTT
cdr3_aa: CAWGARANQPQHF

clone_size: NA
v_call: TRBV4-2
j_call: TRBJ1-1
d_call: NA
cdr3_nt: TGTGCCAGCAGCCAAGACCGGGGGGGCACTGAAGCTTTCTTT
cdr3_aa: CASSQDRGGTEAFF

clone_size: NA
v_call: TRBV7-2
j_call: TRBJ2-7
d_call: NA
cdr3_nt: TGTGCCAGCAGCCTCCGCGGGCGGGATGGGTACTACGAGCAGTACTTC
cdr3_aa: CASSLRGRDGYYEQYF

clone_size: NA
v_call: TRBV30
j_call: TRBJ1-4
d_call: NA
cdr3_nt: TGTGCCTGGACCCCAAAAGGGAGGGATCAAAAACTGTTTTTT
cdr3_aa: CAWTPKGRDQKLFF

clone_size: NA
v_call: TRBV2
j_call: TRBJ2-7
d_call: NA
cdr3_nt: TGTGCCAGCAGTGGTTTGGGGTTGGCCGAGCAGTACTTC
cdr3_aa: CASSGLGLAEQYF

clone_size: NA
v_call: TRBV19
j_call: TRBJ1-5
d_call: NA
cdr3_nt: TGTGCCAGTAGCGAAAAGAGACAGGAGAACAATCAGCCCCAGCATTTT
cdr3_aa: CASSEKRQENNQPQHF

clone_size: NA
v_call: TRBV27
j_call: TRBJ2-3
d_call: NA
cdr3_nt: TGTGTAGGGGATACGCAGTATTTT
cdr3_aa: CVGDTQYF

clone_size: once
v_call: TRBV28
j_call: TRBJ1-2
d_call: TRBD1
cdr3_nt: TGTGCCAGCAGGGGGACAGGGGATGGCTACACCTTC
cdr3_aa: CASRGTGDGYTF

clone_size: NA
v_call: TRBV6-5
j_call: TRBJ1-2
d_call: NA
cdr3_nt: TGTGCCAGCAGTTACTCGGTGGGGATCTATGGCTACACCTTC
cdr3_aa: CASSYSVGIYGYTF

clone_size: NA
v_call: TRBV28
j_call: TRBJ1-2
d_call: NA
cdr3_nt: NA
cdr3_aa: CASSSSGQGGYTF

clone_size: NA
v_call: TRBV5-6
j_call: TRBJ1-2
d_call: NA
cdr3_nt: TGTGCCAGCAGCCCTGACGACTATGGCTACACCTTC
cdr3_aa: CASSPDDYGYTF

clone_size: NA
v_call: TRBV15
j_call: TRBJ2-2
d_call: NA
cdr3_nt: TGTGCCACCAGTCTCTCCTTGGCCGGGGAGCTGTTTTTT
cdr3_aa: CATSLSLAGELFF

clone_size: NA
v_call: TRBV5-1
j_call: TRBJ2-2
d_call: NA
cdr3_nt: TGCGCCAGCAGCTTGGACGGGTTCCCCGGGGAGCTGTTTTTT
cdr3_aa: CASSLDGFPGELFF

clone_size: NA
v_call: TRBV18
j_call: TRBJ2-5
d_call: TRBD1
cdr3_nt: TGTGCCAGCTCACTGATTGTCCCGGGACAGGGGGCGCGAGAGACCCAGTACTTC
cdr3_aa: CASSLIVPGQGARETQYF

clone_size: NA
v_call: TRBV21-1
j_call: TRBJ2-4
d_call: NA
cdr3_nt: TGTGCCAGCAGCAAATATTTTCGCTCCGGGACAGGGGACTACGAGTACAAAAACATTCAGTACTTC
cdr3_aa: CASSKYFRSGTGDYEYKNIQYF

clone_size: NA
v_call: TRBV30
j_call: TRBJ1-1
d_call: NA
cdr3_nt: TGTGCCTGGAGTGTTTTACAGGCGGTCACTGAAGCTTTCTTT
cdr3_aa: CAWSVLQAVTEAFF

clone_size: NA
v_call: TRBV5-1
j_call: TRBJ2-7
d_call: TRBD2
cdr3_nt: TGCGCCAGCAGCTTTCGGACGGGGGGCTACGAGCAGTACTTC
cdr3_aa: CASSFRTGGYEQYF

clone_size: NA
v_call: TRBV18
j_call: TRBJ1-1
d_call: NA
cdr3_nt: TGTGCCAGCTCTCTTGGGGCGCCAATGAACACTGAAGCTTTCTTT
cdr3_aa: CASSLGAPMNTEAFF

clone_size: few
v_call: TRBV2
j_call: TRBJ1-5
d_call: NA
cdr3_nt: TGTGCCAGCAGTCTCATGGGCGGGCAGCCCCAGCATTTT
cdr3_aa: CASSLMGGQPQHF

clone_size: NA
v_call: TRBV6-5
j_call: TRBJ1-1
d_call: NA
cdr3_nt: TGTGCCAGCAGTCTCAGGGGTCTACTGGAAGCTTTCTTT
cdr3_aa: CASSLRGLLEAFF

clone_size: NA
v_call: TRBV5-1
j_call: TRBJ2-1
d_call: TRBD2
cdr3_nt: TGCGCCAGCAGCTACGAGGGCGGGAGGGCCCCTGAGCAGTTCTTC
cdr3_aa: CASSYEGGRAPEQFF

clone_size: NA
v_call: TRBV7-9
j_call: TRBJ2-4
d_call: NA
cdr3_nt: TGTGCCAGCAGTCCACGCCTAACCACAAAAAACATTCAGTACTTC
cdr3_aa: CASSPRLTTKNIQYF

clone_size: once
v_call: TRBV11-2
j_call: TRBJ2-1
d_call: TRBD2
cdr3_nt: TGTGCCAGCAGCTATACTAGCGCGCGCGATGAGCAGTTCTTC
cdr3_aa: CASSYTSARDEQFF

clone_size: NA
v_call: TRBV4-3
j_call: TRBJ2-2
d_call: NA
cdr3_nt: TGCGCCAGCAGCCGTGCGGACACCGGGGAGCTGTTTTTT
cdr3_aa: CASSRADTGELFF

clone_size: NA
v_call: TRBV28
j_call: TRBJ2-7
d_call: NA
cdr3_nt: TGTGCCAGCAGTTTGGCAGGCTACGAGCAGTACTTC
cdr3_aa: CASSLAGYEQYF

clone_size: NA
v_call: TRBV7-9
j_call: TRBJ1-5
d_call: NA
cdr3_nt: TGTGCCAGCAGCCTTGACGGTCATCAGCCCCAGCATTTT
cdr3_aa: CASSLDGHQPQHF

clone_size: once
v_call: TRBV6-5
j_call: TRBJ1-5
d_call: TRBD1
cdr3_nt: TGTGCCAGCAGTCTGACAGGGCGGGGTCAGCCCCAGCATTTT
cdr3_aa: CASSLTGRGQPQHF

clone_size: NA
v_call: TRBV4-1
j_call: TRBJ2-3
d_call: NA
cdr3_nt: TGCGCCAGCAGCCAAGGGGGGGAGGCAGATACGCAGTATTTT
cdr3_aa: CASSQGGEADTQYF